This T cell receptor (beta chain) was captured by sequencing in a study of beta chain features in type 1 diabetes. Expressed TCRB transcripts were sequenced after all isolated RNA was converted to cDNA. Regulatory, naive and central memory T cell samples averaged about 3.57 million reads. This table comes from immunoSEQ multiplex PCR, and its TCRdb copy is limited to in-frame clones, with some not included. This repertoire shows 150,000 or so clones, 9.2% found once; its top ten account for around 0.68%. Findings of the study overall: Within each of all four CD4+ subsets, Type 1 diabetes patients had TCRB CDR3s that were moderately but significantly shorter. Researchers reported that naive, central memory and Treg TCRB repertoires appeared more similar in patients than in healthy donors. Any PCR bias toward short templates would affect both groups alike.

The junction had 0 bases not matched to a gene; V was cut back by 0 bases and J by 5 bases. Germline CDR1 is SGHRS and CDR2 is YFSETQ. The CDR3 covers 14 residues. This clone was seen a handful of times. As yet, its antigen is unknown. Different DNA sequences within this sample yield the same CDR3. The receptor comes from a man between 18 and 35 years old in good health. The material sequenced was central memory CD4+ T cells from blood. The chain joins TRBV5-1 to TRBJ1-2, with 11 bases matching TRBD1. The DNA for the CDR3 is TGCGCCAGCAGCTTGGGGGACAGGGGGTATGGCTACACCTTC. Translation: CASSLGDRGYGYTF.